This T cell receptor (beta chain) was sequenced for a study of memory CD4+ T cells and cytomegalovirus serostatus. This table comes from immunoSEQ multiplex PCR, and its TCRdb copy is limited to in-frame clones, with some not included. The table records 25,000 to 35,000 clones, around 75% of them present only once. Single viable CD3+CD4+CD8-CD45RO+ cells were sorted as the memory CD4+ T cells. The V gene's germline CDR1 is SGHRS and CDR2 YFSETQ. The CDR3 runs 14 residues. V gave up 5 bases and J gave up 2 bases, with 13 bases separating them. This TCR was sampled from an adult in good health and CMV-seronegative. Sequenced sample: memory CD4+ T cells from blood. The chain joins TRBV5-1 to TRBJ1-2; D gene uncertain. The CDR3 is CASSYSVANYGYTF. CDR3 DNA sequence: TGCGCCAGCAGTTACAGCGTAGCCAACTATGGCTACACCTTC.